This TCR beta chain was identified in a study of T cell repertoires in cytomegalovirus infection. Study context: HLA-B-restricted CMV epitopes that are well studied were used alongside recently identified HLA-C-restricted ones.

CDR3 size: 16 residues. V was pared by 3 bases and J by 9 bases, with 21 bases between. Germline loops: CDR1 LGHNA, CDR2 YSLEER. Study-wide results and caveats: Dominant in the ex vivo response were TCR beta clonotypes restricted by HLA-C and specific for CMV.

TCRdb re-analysed the reads in MiXCR, keeping a single row per CDR3 protein. The sample yields tens of thousands of distinct CDR3 sequences, around 30% seen once. Note on this clonotype: Antigen: not known.

The source material was CD8+ T cells from cultured PBMCs, sampled from culture after CMV antigen stimulation. This chain links TRBV4-3 with TRBJ2-1; D may match TRBD1 or TRBD2 (6 bases each). The sequence derives from a human donor in good health (CMV status not recorded). Some clones in this sample may be carry-over from other donors' samples. Here the CDR3 reads CASSHPLGGHPVEQFF. The CDR3 DNA reads TGCGCCAGCAGCCACCCTCTTGGGGGGCACCCCGTTGAGCAGTTCTTC.